This TCR beta chain was recovered during a study of CD8 T cells in ankylosing spondylitis. Study-level results: Ankylosing spondylitis blood appeared to carry a characteristic TCR beta motif of roughly eight highly homologous variants. Certain motif variants had earlier been reported in reactive arthritis synovial fluid and blood. Disease-associated clones were reportedly significantly overrepresented in matched ankylosing spondylitis synovial fluid.

This clonotype showed up just a few times. Its antigen is unidentified. A quantitative 5'-RACE method, one with molecular barcodes, was used to make TCR beta libraries. From the 5' RACE reads, TCRdb called clonotypes with MiXCR, one entry per CDR3 protein. The profile shows some 340,000 distinct CDR3 sequences, 14% to 15% of them singletons. The germline CDR1 and CDR2 sequences are SGHVS and FQNEAQ. The trim removed 3 bases at V and 4 bases at J, leaving 6 bases unmatched. This CDR3 contains 15 residues. The TCR comes from a male donor with ankylosing spondylitis or in good health (not recorded which). The rearrangement joins TRBV7-8 to TRBJ2-7; 10 bases agree with TRBD2. Sequencing was carried out using blood, either unsorted or a sorted T cell fraction (not recorded which). Written as DNA, the CDR3 is TGTGCCAGCAGCTTCATGACTAGCGGGTTGTACGAGCAGTACTTC. Its protein is CASSFMTSGLYEQYF.